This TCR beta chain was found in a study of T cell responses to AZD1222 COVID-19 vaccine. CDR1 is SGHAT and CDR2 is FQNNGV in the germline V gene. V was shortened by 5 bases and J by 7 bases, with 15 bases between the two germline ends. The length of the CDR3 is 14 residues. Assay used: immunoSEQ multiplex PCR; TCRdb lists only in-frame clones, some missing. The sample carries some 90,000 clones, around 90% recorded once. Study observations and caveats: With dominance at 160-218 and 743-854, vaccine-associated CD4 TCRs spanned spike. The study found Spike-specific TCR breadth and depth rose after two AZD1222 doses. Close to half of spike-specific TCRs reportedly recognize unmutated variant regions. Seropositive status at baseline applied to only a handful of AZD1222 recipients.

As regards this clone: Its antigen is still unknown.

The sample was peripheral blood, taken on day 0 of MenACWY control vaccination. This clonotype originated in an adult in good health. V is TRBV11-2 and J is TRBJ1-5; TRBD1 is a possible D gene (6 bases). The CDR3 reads CASSQTPQGQPQHF. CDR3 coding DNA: TGTGCCAGCAGCCAAACCCCCCAGGGGCAGCCCCAGCATTTT.